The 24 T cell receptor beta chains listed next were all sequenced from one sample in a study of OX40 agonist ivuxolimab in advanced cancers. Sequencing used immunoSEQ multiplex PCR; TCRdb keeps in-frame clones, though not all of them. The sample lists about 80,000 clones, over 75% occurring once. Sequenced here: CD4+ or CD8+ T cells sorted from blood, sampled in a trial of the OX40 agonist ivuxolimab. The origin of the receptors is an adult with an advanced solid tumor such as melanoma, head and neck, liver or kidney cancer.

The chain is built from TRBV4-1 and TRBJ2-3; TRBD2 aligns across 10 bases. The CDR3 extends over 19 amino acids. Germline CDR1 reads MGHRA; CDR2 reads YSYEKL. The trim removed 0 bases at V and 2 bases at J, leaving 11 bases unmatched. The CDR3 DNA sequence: TGCGCCAGCAGCCAAGAGGGGCCTGTAGCGGGAGGACCCACAGATACGCAGTATTTT. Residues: CASSQEGPVAGGPTDTQYF.

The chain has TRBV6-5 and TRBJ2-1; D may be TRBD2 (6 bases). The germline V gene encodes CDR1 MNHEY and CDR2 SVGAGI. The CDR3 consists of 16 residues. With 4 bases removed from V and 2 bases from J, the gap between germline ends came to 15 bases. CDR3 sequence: CASSSTPRTTYNEQFF. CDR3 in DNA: TGTGCCAGCAGTTCCACCCCCAGGACTACCTACAATGAGCAGTTCTTC.

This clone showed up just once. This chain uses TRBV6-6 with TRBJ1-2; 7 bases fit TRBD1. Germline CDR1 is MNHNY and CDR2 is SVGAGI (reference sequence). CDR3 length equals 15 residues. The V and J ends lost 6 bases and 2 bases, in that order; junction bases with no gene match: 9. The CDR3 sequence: CASSLDRVGNYGYTF. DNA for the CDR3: TGTGCCAGCAGCCTTGACAGGGTGGGGAACTATGGCTACACCTTC.

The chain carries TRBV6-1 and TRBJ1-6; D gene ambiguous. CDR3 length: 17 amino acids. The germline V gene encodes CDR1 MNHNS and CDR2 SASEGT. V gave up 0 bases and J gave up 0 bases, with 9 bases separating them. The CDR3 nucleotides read TGTGCCAGCAGTGAAGCTCCCGACCTCTCCTATAATTCACCCCTCCACTTT. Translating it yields CASSEAPDLSYNSPLHF.

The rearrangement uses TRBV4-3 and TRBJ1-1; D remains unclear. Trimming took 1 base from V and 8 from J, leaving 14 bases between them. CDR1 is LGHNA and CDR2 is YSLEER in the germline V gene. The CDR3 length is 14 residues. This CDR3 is CASSQVDESVEAFF. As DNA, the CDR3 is TGCGCCAGCAGCCAAGTCGACGAGTCAGTGGAAGCTTTCTTT.

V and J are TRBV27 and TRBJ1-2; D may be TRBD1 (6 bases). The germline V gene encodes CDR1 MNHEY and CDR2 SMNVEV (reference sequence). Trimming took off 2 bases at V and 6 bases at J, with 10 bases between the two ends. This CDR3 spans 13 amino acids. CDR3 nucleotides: TGTGCCAGCAGTTTAATACAGGGCCATGGCTACACCTTC. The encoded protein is CASSLIQGHGYTF.

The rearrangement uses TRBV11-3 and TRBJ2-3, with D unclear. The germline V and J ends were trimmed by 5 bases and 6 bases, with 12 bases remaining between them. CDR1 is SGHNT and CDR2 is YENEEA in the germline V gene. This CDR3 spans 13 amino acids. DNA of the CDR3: TGTGCCAGCAGCACCTCTTTAGGGGATACGCAGTATTTT. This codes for CASSTSLGDTQYF.

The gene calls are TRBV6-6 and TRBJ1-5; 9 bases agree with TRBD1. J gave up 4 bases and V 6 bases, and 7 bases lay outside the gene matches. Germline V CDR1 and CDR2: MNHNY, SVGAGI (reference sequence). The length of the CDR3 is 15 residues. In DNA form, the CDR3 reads TGTGCCAGCAGGCCCGGGACAGGGAGAAATCAGCCCCAGCATTTT. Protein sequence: CASRPGTGRNQPQHF.

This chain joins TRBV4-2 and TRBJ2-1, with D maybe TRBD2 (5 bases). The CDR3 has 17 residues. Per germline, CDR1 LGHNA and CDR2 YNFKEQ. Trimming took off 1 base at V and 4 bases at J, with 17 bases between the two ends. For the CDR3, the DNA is TGTGCCAGCAGCCAAGCGCCGGGATCCCAACTTTACAATGAGCAGTTCTTC. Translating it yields CASSQAPGSQLYNEQFF.

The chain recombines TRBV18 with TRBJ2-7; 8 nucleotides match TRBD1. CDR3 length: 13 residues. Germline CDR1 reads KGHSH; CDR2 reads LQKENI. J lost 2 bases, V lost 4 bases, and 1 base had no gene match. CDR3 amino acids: CASSQQGAYEQYF. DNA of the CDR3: TGTGCCAGCTCACAACAGGGGGCCTACGAGCAGTACTTC.

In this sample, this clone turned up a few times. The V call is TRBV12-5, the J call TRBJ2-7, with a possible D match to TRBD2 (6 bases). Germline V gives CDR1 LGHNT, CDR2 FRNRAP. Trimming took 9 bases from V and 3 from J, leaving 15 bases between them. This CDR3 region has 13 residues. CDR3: CASIGGNRYEQYF. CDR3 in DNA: TGTGCTAGCATCGGCGGGAACCGCTACGAGCAGTACTTC.

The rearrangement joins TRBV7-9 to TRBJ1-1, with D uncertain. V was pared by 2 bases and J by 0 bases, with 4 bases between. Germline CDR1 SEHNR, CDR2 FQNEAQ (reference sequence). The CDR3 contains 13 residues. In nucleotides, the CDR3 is TGTGCCAGCAGCTTAAGGATGAACACTGAAGCTTTCTTT. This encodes CASSLRMNTEAFF.

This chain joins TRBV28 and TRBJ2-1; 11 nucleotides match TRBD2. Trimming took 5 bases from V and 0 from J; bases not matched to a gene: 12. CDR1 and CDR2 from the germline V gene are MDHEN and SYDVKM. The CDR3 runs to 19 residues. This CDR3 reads CASSEPGLAVLSSYNEQFF. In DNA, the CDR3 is TGTGCCAGCAGTGAACCGGGACTAGCGGTCTTGAGCTCCTACAATGAGCAGTTCTTC. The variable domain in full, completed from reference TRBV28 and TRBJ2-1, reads DVKVTQSSRYLVKRTGEKVFLECVQDMDHENMFWYRQDPGLGLRLIYFSYDVKMKEKGDIPEGYSVSREKKERFSLILESASTNQTSMYLCASSEPGLAVLSSYNEQFFGPGTRLTVL.

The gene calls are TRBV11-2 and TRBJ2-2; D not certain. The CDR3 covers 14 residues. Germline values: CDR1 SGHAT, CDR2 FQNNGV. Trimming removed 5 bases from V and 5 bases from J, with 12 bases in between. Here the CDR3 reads CASSRTGGTGELFF. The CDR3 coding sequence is TGTGCCAGCAGCCGCACTGGTGGTACCGGGGAGCTGTTTTTT.

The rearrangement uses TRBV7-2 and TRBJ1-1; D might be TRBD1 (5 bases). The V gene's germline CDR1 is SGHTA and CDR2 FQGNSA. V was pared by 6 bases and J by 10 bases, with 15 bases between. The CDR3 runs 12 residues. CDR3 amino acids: CASSLGTGRAFF. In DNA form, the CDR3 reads TGTGCCAGCAGTCTAGGGACGGGGCGAGCTTTCTTT.

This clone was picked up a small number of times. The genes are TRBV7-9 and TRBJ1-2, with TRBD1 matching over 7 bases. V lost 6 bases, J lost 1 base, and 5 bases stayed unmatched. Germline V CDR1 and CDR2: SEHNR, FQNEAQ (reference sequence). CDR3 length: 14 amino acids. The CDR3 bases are TGTGCCAGCAGACTGACAGGGTTTAACTATGGCTACACCTTC. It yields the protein CASRLTGFNYGYTF.

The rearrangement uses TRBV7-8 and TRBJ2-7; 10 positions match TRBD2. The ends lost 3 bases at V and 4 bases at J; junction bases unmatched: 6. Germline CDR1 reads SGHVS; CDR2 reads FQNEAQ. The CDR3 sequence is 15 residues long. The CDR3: CASSLSSGGPYEQYF. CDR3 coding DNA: TGTGCCAGCAGCTTGTCTAGCGGGGGACCGTACGAGCAGTACTTC.

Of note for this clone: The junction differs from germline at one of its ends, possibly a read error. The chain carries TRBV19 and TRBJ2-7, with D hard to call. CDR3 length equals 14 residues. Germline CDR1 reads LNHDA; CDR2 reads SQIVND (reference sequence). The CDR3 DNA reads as TGTGCCAGTAGTTTCGCGCGGTCCTCCCACGAGCAGTACTTC. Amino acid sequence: CASSFARSSHEQYF.

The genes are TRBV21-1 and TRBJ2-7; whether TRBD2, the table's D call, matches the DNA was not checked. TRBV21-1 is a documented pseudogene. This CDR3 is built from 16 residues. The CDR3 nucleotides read TGTGCCAGCAGCAGGTCTTTCAGCGGGCGCCCCTACGAGCAGTACTTC. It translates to CASSRSFSGRPYEQYF.

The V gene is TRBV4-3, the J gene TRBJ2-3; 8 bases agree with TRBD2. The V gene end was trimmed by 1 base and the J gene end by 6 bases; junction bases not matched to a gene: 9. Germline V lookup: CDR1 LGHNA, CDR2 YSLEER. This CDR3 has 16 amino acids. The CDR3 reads CASSQAQRGQEDTQYF. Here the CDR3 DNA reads TGCGCCAGCAGCCAAGCCCAGCGGGGGCAGGAGGATACGCAGTATTTT.

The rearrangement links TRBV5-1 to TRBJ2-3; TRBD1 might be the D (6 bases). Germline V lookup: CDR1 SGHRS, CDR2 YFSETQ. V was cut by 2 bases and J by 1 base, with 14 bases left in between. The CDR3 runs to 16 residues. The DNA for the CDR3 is TGCGCCAGCAGCTTAGGGGGAAACCTTGGCACAGATACGCAGTATTTT. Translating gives CASSLGGNLGTDTQYF.

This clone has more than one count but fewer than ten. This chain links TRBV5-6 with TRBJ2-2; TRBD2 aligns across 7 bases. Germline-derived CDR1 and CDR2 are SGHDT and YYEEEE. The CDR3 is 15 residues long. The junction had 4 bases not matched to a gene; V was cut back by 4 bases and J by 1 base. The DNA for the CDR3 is TGTGCCAGCAGCCCCTGGGAGGGGAACACCGGGGAGCTGTTTTTT. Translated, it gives CASSPWEGNTGELFF.

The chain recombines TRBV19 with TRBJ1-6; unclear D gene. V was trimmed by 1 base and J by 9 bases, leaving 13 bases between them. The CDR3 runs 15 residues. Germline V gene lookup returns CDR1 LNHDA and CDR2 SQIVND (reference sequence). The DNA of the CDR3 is TGTGCCAGTAGTATAGGAGTGGGGATGAGTTCACCCCTCCACTTT. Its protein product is CASSIGVGMSSPLHF.

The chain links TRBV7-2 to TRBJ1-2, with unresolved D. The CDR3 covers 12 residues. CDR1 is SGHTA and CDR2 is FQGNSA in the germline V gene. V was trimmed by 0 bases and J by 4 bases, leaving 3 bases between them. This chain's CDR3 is CASSLASYGYTF. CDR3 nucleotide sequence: TGTGCCAGCAGCTTAGCCAGCTATGGCTACACCTTC.